This is a list of T cell receptor beta chains from one sample in a study of metastatic and nonmetastatic thyroid tumors. TCRdb re-analyzed the PCR reads through MiXCR. The sample consists of 30,000 to 40,000 clones, under 40% of them appearing once. Sequenced material: tumor tissue. These receptors were obtained from a female donor with papillary thyroid cancer or a benign thyroid nodule (not recorded which). Some clones in this sample may be carry-over from other donors' samples. Both conserved end residues are part of each CDR3. The D gene is left open where the match is weak. Only some rows state a clone size, as once, few, many or a class for expanded clones.

j_gene,abundance,d_gene,v_gene,CDR3aa,CDR3nt
TRBJ2-7,NA,NA,TRBV6-1,CASRRQVLSYEQYF,TGTGCCAGCAGGAGACAGGTCCTCTCCTACGAGCAGTACTTC
TRBJ1-6,NA,TRBD1,TRBV2,CASSGQGARNSPLHF,TGTGCCAGCAGTGGACAGGGGGCGAGAAATTCACCCCTCCACTTT
TRBJ1-1,NA,NA,TRBV5-5,CASSSGWITEAFF,TGTGCCAGCAGCTCTGGTTGGATCACTGAAGCTTTCTTT
TRBJ2-7,NA,TRBD1,TRBV27,CASSTAGTVAYEQYF,TGTGCCAGCAGCACGGCCGGGACAGTGGCATACGAGCAGTACTTC
TRBJ2-7,NA,TRBD2,TRBV5-1,CASSLAGGAYEQYF,TGCGCCAGCAGCTTGGCGGGAGGAGCCTACGAGCAGTACTTC
TRBJ2-7,NA,NA,TRBV5-1,CASSLEKVGYEQYF,TGCGCCAGCAGCTTGGAGAAAGTAGGCTACGAGCAGTACTTC
TRBJ2-2,NA,TRBD2,TRBV15,CATSRHSGRDTGELFF,TGTGCCACCAGCAGACATAGCGGGAGAGACACCGGGGAGCTGTTTTTT
TRBJ2-7,NA,TRBD1,TRBV5-1,CASSLVDRGLYEQYF,TGCGCCAGCAGCTTGGTGGACAGGGGGCTGTACGAGCAGTACTTC
TRBJ1-1,few,NA,TRBV6-2/TRBV6-3,CASSYRGGHTEAFF,TGTGCCAGCAGTTACCGCGGCGGGCACACTGAAGCTTTCTTT
TRBJ1-2,few,TRBD1,TRBV20-1,CSASPSTGASYTF,TGCAGTGCCTCACCCTCGACAGGGGCATCCTACACCTTC
TRBJ2-7,NA,NA,TRBV20-1,CSAKGGHSYEQYF,TGCAGTGCTAAAGGGGGACACTCCTACGAGCAGTACTTC
TRBJ2-1,once,TRBD2,TRBV5-1,CASSLTSAGGLYNEQFF,TGCGCCAGCAGCTTAACTTCTGCGGGAGGGCTTTACAATGAGCAGTTCTTC
TRBJ2-2,NA,NA,TRBV7-8,CASSLTPNTGELFF,TGTGCCAGCAGCTTAACTCCGAACACCGGGGAGCTGTTTTTT
TRBJ2-5,few,TRBD1,TRBV2,CASSGTGGGETQYF,TGTGCCAGCAGCGGGACAGGGGGCGGAGAGACCCAGTACTTC
TRBJ2-3,few,TRBD1,TRBV4-1,CASSQASGQLSTDTQYF,TGCGCCAGCAGCCAAGCTTCGGGACAGCTAAGCACAGATACGCAGTATTTT
TRBJ1-2,NA,NA,TRBV6-1,CASASDIFSYGYTF,TGTGCCAGCGCCTCCGACATTTTCAGCTATGGCTACACCTTC
TRBJ1-2,NA,TRBD1,TRBV6-1,CASSGLQGVSYGYTF,TGTGCCAGCAGTGGCCTCCAGGGGGTTAGCTATGGCTACACCTTC
TRBJ1-2,few,TRBD1,TRBV6-1,CASRGGQVHGYTF,TGTGCCAGCAGGGGCGGACAGGTCCATGGCTACACCTTC
TRBJ2-2,few,TRBD1,TRBV28,CASSYGTGEVGELFF,TGTGCCAGCAGTTACGGGACAGGGGAGGTCGGGGAGCTGTTTTTT
TRBJ2-7,NA,NA,TRBV5-1,CASSLESGTYEQYF,TGCGCCAGCAGCTTGGAGAGCGGAACCTACGAGCAGTACTTC
TRBJ2-7,NA,TRBD1,TRBV4-3,CASSQGTGEAYEQYF,TGCGCCAGCAGCCAGGGGACAGGGGAGGCCTACGAGCAGTACTTC
TRBJ2-1,NA,NA,TRBV10-1,CASSVSRYNEQFF,TGCGCCAGCAGTGTTAGCCGGTACAATGAGCAGTTCTTC
TRBJ2-7,NA,NA,TRBV7-3,CASSSRRARAGAHEQYF,TGTGCCAGCAGCTCCAGGAGGGCCCGGGCAGGGGCCCACGAGCAGTACTTC
TRBJ1-1,NA,NA,TRBV12-3/TRBV12-4,CASSSPDGHTEAFF,TGTGCCAGCAGTTCTCCGGACGGGCACACTGAAGCTTTCTTT
TRBJ1-4,many,TRBD1,TRBV14,CASSQEFGLTGTGNEKLFF,TGTGCCAGCAGCCAAGAATTCGGACTGACCGGGACAGGGAATGAAAAACTGTTTTTT
TRBJ2-1,few,NA,TRBV24-1,CATSRGAGRYNEQFF,TGTGCCACCAGTCGAGGGGCAGGACGTTACAATGAGCAGTTCTTC
TRBJ2-7,once,TRBD2,TRBV20-1,CSAREKSGGPSYEQYF,TGCAGTGCTAGAGAGAAAAGCGGGGGGCCCTCCTACGAGCAGTACTTC
TRBJ2-2,NA,TRBD1,TRBV9,CASSPRTGSGLTGELFF,TGTGCCAGCAGCCCGCGGACAGGGAGTGGACTCACCGGGGAGCTGTTTTTT
TRBJ2-1,NA,TRBD2,TRBV6-2/TRBV6-3,CASSYSGGGLADSYNEQFF,TGTGCCAGCAGTTACTCAGGAGGGGGACTAGCGGATTCCTACAATGAGCAGTTCTTC
TRBJ2-3,NA,NA,TRBV12-3/TRBV12-4,CASFTSVDSTDTQYF,TGTGCCAGCTTTACCAGCGTAGATAGCACAGATACGCAGTATTTT
TRBJ1-2,NA,NA,TRBV5-6,CASSLEVSHNYGYTF,TGTGCCAGCAGCCTGGAGGTATCCCATAACTATGGCTACACCTTC
TRBJ2-7,few,TRBD2,TRBV19,CASSMRGSGEQYF,TGTGCCAGTAGTATGCGGGGGAGTGGCGAGCAGTACTTC
TRBJ1-5,NA,NA,TRBV19,CASSNRESQPQHF,TGTGCCAGTAGTAACAGGGAGAGTCAGCCCCAGCATTTT
TRBJ2-3,NA,NA,TRBV11-2,CASSLRGSNTDTQYF,TGTGCCAGCAGCTTAAGAGGGTCAAACACAGATACGCAGTATTTT
TRBJ2-2,NA,NA,TRBV11-2,CASSIGWLTGELFF,TGTGCCAGCAGCATTGGCTGGCTTACCGGGGAGCTGTTTTTT
TRBJ1-5,few,NA,TRBV6-1,CASSGGTDTGGQPQHF,TGTGCCAGCAGTGGCGGTACGGACACGGGAGGTCAGCCCCAGCATTTT